A selection of T cell receptor beta chains follows, all from one sample in a study of blood T cell repertoires in COVID-19. Assay: immunoSEQ multiplex PCR; the TCRdb copy retains only in-frame clones and omits some. The sample shows 190,000 or so clones, more than 70% of them seen only once. The sample comprised peripheral blood. The origin of the receptors is a woman of 80 years or more with active or convalescent COVID-19. The CDR3 runs from the conserved cysteine through the conserved F or W.

j_call v_call cdr3_aa
TRBJ1-1 TRBV5-6 CASSLLGGEITEAFF
TRBJ1-6 TRBV10-3 CAISERTGSSYNSPLHF
TRBJ1-1 TRBV6-5 CASSSRTDASTEAFF
TRBJ2-7 TRBV7-6 CASSPRAGDEQYF
TRBJ1-4 TRBV18 CASSEDGGGEKLFF
TRBJ2-4 TRBV12-3/TRBV12-4 CASSDNAKNIQYF
TRBJ1-1 TRBV10-3 CAISVTGDYTEAFF
TRBJ1-6 TRBV7-9 CASSQEGGAPLHF
TRBJ2-4 TRBV3-1/TRBV3-2 CASSPGLFLQRNIQYF
TRBJ1-2 TRBV19 CASGTGYFGYTF
TRBJ1-5 TRBV11-3 CASSLEIQGPHNQPQHF
TRBJ2-2 TRBV11-1 CASSSPGQRNTGELFF
TRBJ2-7 TRBV7-9 CASSLGTGASYEQYF
TRBJ2-4 TRBV20-1 CSASPPAGLAKNIQYF
TRBJ2-3 TRBV28 CASIMGGTGSTDTQYF
TRBJ2-5 TRBV3-1/TRBV3-2 CASSQGSRTLVTQYF
TRBJ1-2 TRBV7-2 CASSLDGGGYTF
TRBJ1-3 TRBV6-2/TRBV6-3 CASSYRGLSSGNTIYF
TRBJ1-2 TRBV6-2/TRBV6-3 CASSPLTMSDGYTF
TRBJ2-7 TRBV5-1 CASSTGGGMRNEEYF
TRBJ2-1 TRBV18 CASSPPGLITYNEQFF
TRBJ1-5 TRBV5-5 CASSHYQGSGNQPQHF
TRBJ1-2 TRBV28 CASSLLGGFSNYGYTF
TRBJ1-1 TRBV6-5 CASTPPGRVNTEAFF
TRBJ2-2 TRBV19 CASTWDRGYGELFF
TRBJ1-3 TRBV5-8 CASSLDTGVAGNTIYF
TRBJ1-2 TRBV19 CASIPLGQTDGYTF
TRBJ2-1 TRBV7-3 CASSSTSGGQSEQFF
TRBJ1-1 TRBV5-6 CASSARDRDTEAFF
TRBJ2-5 TRBV24-1 CATSAREETQYF
TRBJ2-5 TRBV27 CASSPGVGTQYF
TRBJ1-1 TRBV3-1/TRBV3-2 CASSSPGFEAFF
TRBJ1-3 TRBV5-4 CASSLQQGQGPLSGNTIYF
TRBJ2-6 TRBV19 CASTPRGGALSGANVLTF
TRBJ1-1 TRBV7-9 CASSRTAEAFF
TRBJ2-3 TRBV5-4 CASSLSPRDTQYF
TRBJ2-7 TRBV5-6 CASSPNRRLDEQYF
TRBJ1-4 TRBV5-8 CASSNDRGSSGNEKLFF